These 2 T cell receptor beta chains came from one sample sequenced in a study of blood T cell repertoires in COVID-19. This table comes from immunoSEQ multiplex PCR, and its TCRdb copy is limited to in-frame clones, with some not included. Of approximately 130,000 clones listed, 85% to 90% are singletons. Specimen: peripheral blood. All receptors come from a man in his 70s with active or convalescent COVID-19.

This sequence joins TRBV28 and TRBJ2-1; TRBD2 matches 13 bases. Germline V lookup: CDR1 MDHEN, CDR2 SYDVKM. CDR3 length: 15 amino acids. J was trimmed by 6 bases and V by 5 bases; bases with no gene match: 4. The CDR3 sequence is CASSRGLAGVNEQFF. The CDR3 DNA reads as TGTGCCAGCAGTCGAGGACTAGCGGGAGTCAATGAGCAGTTCTTC.

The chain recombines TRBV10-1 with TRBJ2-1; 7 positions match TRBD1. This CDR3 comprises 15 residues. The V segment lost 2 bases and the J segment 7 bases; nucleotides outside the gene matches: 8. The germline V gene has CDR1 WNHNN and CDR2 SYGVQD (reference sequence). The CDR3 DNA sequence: TGCGCCAGCAGTGAGGGGAGACAGGGTGGGAATGAGCAGTTCTTC. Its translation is CASSEGRQGGNEQFF.